This T cell receptor (beta chain) is drawn from a study of T-cell memory formation after mild COVID-19. Study details: There were largely donor-specific TCR clusters. Study-level points and caveats: A balance of CD4 and CD8 characterized clones contracting day 15 to 85, whereas later expanders leaned CD4+. Mainly CM and EM harbored the contracting CD4+ clones; mainly EMRA harbored the CD8+ ones.

In the case of this clonotype: What it binds is unknown.

TCR alpha and TCR beta cDNA libraries with sample barcodes and UMIs came from 5'RACE using constant-segment primers. TCRdb re-called the 5' RACE reads through MiXCR, storing one row per CDR3 protein. The repertoire includes approximately 260,000 distinct CDR3 sequences, about a sixth of them detected once, and 20% to 25% sits in the top ten. The TCR comes from a man aged 18 to 30 who had mild COVID-19 (a few samples of this study predate the infection). Cell type and time point are not known. Specimen: PBMCs or a T cell subset sorted from them (not recorded which).

The CDR3 protein is CASSQGGGADTQYF. CDR3 in DNA: TGCGCCAGCAGCCAAGGGGGAGGCGCAGATACGCAGTATTTT. The V and J genes are TRBV4-3 and TRBJ2-3, with D perhaps matching TRBD2 (6 bases). Germline assignment: CDR1 LGHNA and CDR2 YSLEER. V was clipped by 1 base and J by 4 bases, with 9 bases between them. The CDR3 runs to 14 residues.